These 32 T cell receptor beta chains originate from one sample sequenced in a study of shared clonotypes between healthy human individuals. Libraries were prepared by immunoSEQ multiplex PCR; TCRdb keeps only in-frame clonotypes and omits some of them. The table records some 1,400,000 clones, about 96% of them present only once. The sample comprised naive CD4+ T cells sorted from blood. Subset meaning: CD45RA+ positively selected. The receptors originated from a man aged 25-45 years in good health.

The CDR3 spells CASSVGGTSGLNEQFF. In DNA form, the CDR3 reads TGTGCCAGCAGCGTAGGAGGGACTAGCGGGCTAAATGAGCAGTTCTTC. The rearrangement uses TRBV9 and TRBJ2-1, with TRBD2 matching 12 bases. V lost 0 bases to trimming and J lost 7 bases; unmatched junction nucleotides: 5. From germline, CDR1 is SGDLS and CDR2 YYNGEE. The CDR3 covers 16 residues.

The chain carries TRBV5-5 and TRBJ2-2; D perhaps matches TRBD2 (6 bases). Germline V lookup: CDR1 SGHKS, CDR2 YYEKEE (reference sequence). The CDR3 is made up of 17 amino acids. Between the trimmed V and J ends, which lost 4 bases and 4 bases, there was a span of 20 bases. Here the CDR3 DNA reads TGTGCCAGCAGCCCGCGGACCTCGGGGGTGGGCACCGGGGAGCTGTTTTTT. Its translation: CASSPRTSGVGTGELFF. The variable domain in full, completed from reference TRBV5-5 and TRBJ2-2, reads DAGVTQSPTHLIKTRGQQVTLRCSPISGHKSVSWYQQVLGQGPQFIFQYYEKEERGRGNFPDRFSARQFPNYSSELNVNALLLGDSALYLCASSPRTSGVGTGELFFGEGSRLTVL.

V usage is TRBV7-2 and J usage is TRBJ1-2, with 9 bases lining up with TRBD1. CDR1 and CDR2 from the germline V gene are SGHTA and FQGNSA. CDR3 size: 16 residues. The J segment lost 7 bases and the V segment lost 5 bases, leaving 14 bases of the junction unmatched. CDR3 DNA: TGTGCCAGCAGCGAAAGGGACAGGGTCGGGTCGGGTGGCTACACCTTC. Translated: CASSERDRVGSGGYTF.

V usage is TRBV6-6 and J usage is TRBJ1-2; D not resolved. This CDR3 has 14 residues. Trimming took 11 bases from V and 4 from J, leaving 20 bases between them. From germline, CDR1 is MNHNY and CDR2 SVGAGI (reference sequence). CDR3 DNA: TGTGCCTCGTCGCTTCTTTTAAGAACCTATGGCTACACCTTC. Translating it yields CASSLLLRTYGYTF.

The chain recombines TRBV27 with TRBJ2-7, with TRBD1 as a possible D gene (6 bases). Germline CDR1 is MNHEY and CDR2 is SMNVEV (reference sequence). V was pared by 5 bases and J by 0 bases, with 17 bases between. CDR3 length: 16 amino acids. The CDR3 reads CASSTTGIGSSYEQYF. The CDR3 DNA reads TGTGCCAGCAGTACAACAGGGATTGGGAGCTCCTACGAGCAGTACTTC.

V is TRBV4-1 and J is TRBJ2-1; TRBD2 is a possible D gene (6 bases). The CDR3 extends over 14 amino acids. Trimming cost V 8 bases and J 2 bases, with 13 bases left between them. Germline CDR1 MGHRA, CDR2 YSYEKL. CDR3 nucleotide sequence: TGCGCCAGCGGGGGGACTCAAACCTACAATGAGCAGTTCTTC. This encodes CASGGTQTYNEQFF.

The chain couples TRBV7-9 to TRBJ1-1, with 7 bases aligning to TRBD1. V trimming: 5 bases; J trimming: 6 bases; junction bases outside the gene matches: 3. The CDR3 is 12 amino acids. Per germline, CDR1 SEHNR and CDR2 FQNEAQ (reference sequence). CDR3 region: CASSQQGSEAFF. The CDR3 DNA sequence: TGTGCCAGCAGCCAACAGGGGTCTGAAGCTTTCTTT.

The CDR3 region has the DNA TGTGCCAGCAGTTTATGGGGCCCGAGACAGGCCCAAGTCGGGGATGAGCAGTTCTTC. This codes for CASSLWGPRQAQVGDEQFF. This chain connects TRBV27 to TRBJ2-1; possible D gene TRBD1, 6 bases. CDR3 length equals 19 residues. Trimming took 1 base from V and 8 from J, leaving 27 bases between them. Germline CDR1 MNHEY, CDR2 SMNVEV (reference sequence).

In regard to this clone: Distinct nucleotide sequences in the sample also encode this CDR3. The V and J genes are TRBV5-8 and TRBJ1-2; D is undetermined. This CDR3 is built from 13 residues. V gave up 4 bases and J gave up 4 bases, with 11 bases separating them. The germline CDR1 and CDR2 sequences are SGHTS and YDEGEE. CDR3 DNA sequence: TGTGCCAGCAGCCTGTATGGGGTCTATGGCTACACCTTC. Its translation is CASSLYGVYGYTF.

The gene calls are TRBV9 and TRBJ1-2; a weak D match, TRBD1 (6 bases). Germline CDR1 is SGDLS and CDR2 is YYNGEE. Trimming cost V 4 bases and J 1 base, with 14 bases left between them. This CDR3 is built from 15 residues. This chain's CDR3 is CASSTGTGFNYGYTF. The CDR3 coding sequence is TGTGCCAGCAGCACAGGGACGGGGTTTAACTATGGCTACACCTTC.

The chain uses TRBV27 and TRBJ1-2, with D possibly matching TRBD1 (5 bases). CDR1 and CDR2 (germline): MNHEY, SMNVEV (reference sequence). The CDR3 contains 17 residues. With 3 bases removed from V and 5 bases from J, the gap between germline ends came to 22 bases. The chain's CDR3 is CASSFAFLSRVRYGYTF. CDR3 sequence (DNA): TGTGCCAGCAGTTTCGCATTTTTGTCCAGGGTCAGGTATGGCTACACCTTC.

V is TRBV2 and J is TRBJ2-1; TRBD2 aligns across 9 bases. Germline values: CDR1 SNHLY, CDR2 FYNNEI. The CDR3 is made up of 12 amino acids. With 5 bases clipped from V and 15 bases from J, the junction kept 8 bases outside the gene matches. This chain's CDR3 is CASSYTGTSLFF. In DNA form, the CDR3 reads TGTGCCAGCAGTTACACCGGGACTAGCCTGTTCTTC.

The chain carries TRBV28 and TRBJ2-1; D gene uncertain. The CDR3 is 18 residues long. Germline-derived CDR1 and CDR2 are MDHEN and SYDVKM. Deletions cut 3 bases from V and 4 bases from J, with 22 bases between. CDR3 loop: CASSFQRSDPSLYNEQFF. The CDR3 DNA is TGTGCCAGCAGTTTCCAAAGATCTGACCCCTCGCTGTACAATGAGCAGTTCTTC.

Of note for this clone: Other DNA sequences in the same sample also yield this CDR3. The chain couples TRBV9 to TRBJ2-3, with D possibly being TRBD2 (6 bases). Germline values: CDR1 SGDLS, CDR2 YYNGEE. Trimming cost V 0 bases and J 1 base, with 9 bases left between them. The CDR3 length is 15 residues. The CDR3 reads CASSVGGGGTDTQYF. CDR3 coding DNA: TGTGCCAGCAGCGTAGGGGGCGGGGGCACAGATACGCAGTATTTT.

The chain employs TRBV11-2 and TRBJ2-2; 12 nucleotides line up with TRBD2. Germline V gene lookup returns CDR1 SGHAT and CDR2 FQNNGV. V lost 1 base, J lost 7 bases, and 1 base stayed unmatched. The length of the CDR3 is 15 residues. CDR3: CASSLGTSGVGELFF. CDR3 sequence (DNA): TGTGCCAGCAGCTTAGGGACTAGCGGGGTCGGGGAGCTGTTTTTT.

The chain carries TRBV27 and TRBJ2-5; 8 bases agree with TRBD1. The CDR3 contains 17 residues. Looked up from germline, CDR1 is MNHEY and CDR2 is SMNVEV (reference sequence). Trimming cost V 5 bases and J 4 bases; bases outside gene matches: 15. DNA of the CDR3: TGTGCCAGCAGTCTAGTTAGGACAGGGCTTAGGCGAGAGACCCAGTACTTC. Its translation is CASSLVRTGLRRETQYF.

The V gene is TRBV6-5, the J gene TRBJ2-7; 9 nucleotides align to TRBD1. The junction had 8 bases not matched to a gene; V was cut back by 9 bases and J by 2 bases. The germline V gene encodes CDR1 MNHEY and CDR2 SVGAGI. This CDR3 is built from 14 residues. Here the CDR3 DNA reads TGTGCCAGTGCGACCGGGACAGGGACCTACGAGCAGTACTTC. This translates into CASATGTGTYEQYF.

The CDR3 here is CASSRQAANTGELFF. Here the CDR3 DNA reads TGTGCCAGCAGTAGACAGGCCGCGAACACCGGGGAGCTGTTTTTT. This rearrangement joins TRBV7-2 to TRBJ2-2, with a weak D call TRBD1 (6 bases). CDR3 length: 15 residues. The ends were cut back, 6 bases at V and 0 bases at J, with 11 bases in the middle. Germline values: CDR1 SGHTA, CDR2 FQGNSA.

V gene TRBV30 combines with J gene TRBJ1-2; 11 bases are a match to TRBD1. CDR1 is GTSNPN, CDR2 SVGIG, per germline (reference sequence). J was trimmed by 14 bases and V by 2 bases; bases with no gene match: 7. This CDR3 contains 12 residues. The chain's CDR3 is CAWSPGTGGRTF. CDR3 nucleotides: TGTGCCTGGAGTCCCGGGACAGGGGGTAGGACCTTC.

The rearrangement uses TRBV19 and TRBJ2-7; no firm D call. V gave up 9 bases and J gave up 2 bases, with 11 bases separating them. Germline V gene lookup returns CDR1 LNHDA and CDR2 SQIVND (reference sequence). CDR3 length: 12 amino acids. CDR3 sequence reads: CASRRVAYEQYF. The CDR3 region has the DNA TGTGCCAGCAGACGTGTGGCCTACGAGCAGTACTTC. Supplemented by reference TRBV19 and TRBJ2-7, the full variable domain reads DGGITQSPKYLFRKEGQNVTLSCEQNLNHDAMYWYRQDPGQGLRLIYYSQIVNDFQKGDIAEGYSVSREKKESFPLTVTSAQKNPTAFYLCASRRVAYEQYFGPGTRLTVT.

The chain employs TRBV10-2 and TRBJ2-1, with 8 bases lining up with TRBD1. V lost 6 bases, J lost 6 bases, and 13 bases stayed unmatched. The CDR3 has 16 residues. The germline CDR1 and CDR2 sequences are WSHSY and SAAADI. The CDR3 DNA reads TGCGCCAGCAGGCGCGGCAGGGGGCCGGCTATCAATGAGCAGTTCTTC. Translation: CASRRGRGPAINEQFF.

This sequence joins TRBV29-1 and TRBJ2-5; D may be TRBD1 or TRBD2 (5 bases each). Germline loops: CDR1 SQVTM, CDR2 ANQGSEA. This CDR3 has 16 amino acids. Trimming stripped 0 bases from V and 10 bases from J, with 24 bases between. The DNA for the CDR3 is TGCAGCGTTGAAGATGGGGGTAGAGGCGCGGTGAGGATCCAGTACTTC. The encoded protein is CSVEDGGRGAVRIQYF.

This clone has just one count. The CDR3 DNA follows: TGCGCCAGCAGCCGGGACGTTAGTTCAGGGGGTCTTGGGAATGAGCAGTTCTTC. Translating it yields CASSRDVSSGGLGNEQFF. The chain is built from TRBV5-1 and TRBJ2-1, with 7 bases aligning to TRBD1. The CDR3 loop spans 18 amino acids. V dropped 4 bases and J dropped 7; count of bases not matched to a gene: 20. Germline V lookup: CDR1 SGHRS, CDR2 YFSETQ.

The chain links TRBV5-8 to TRBJ2-1, with TRBD2 matching 7 bases. Germline-derived CDR1 and CDR2 are SGHTS and YDEGEE. Trimming at V came to 2 bases and at J to 0 bases, leaving 2 bases not matched to a gene. The CDR3 is 15 residues long. CDR3: CASSFGLGSYNEQFF. The CDR3 DNA reads TGTGCCAGCAGCTTCGGACTAGGCTCCTACAATGAGCAGTTCTTC.

In the case of this clone: Other DNA sequences in the sample encode the same CDR3. The J gene is TRBJ2-7, the V gene TRBV5-1, with 14 nucleotides matching TRBD2. V dropped 3 bases and J dropped 3; count of bases not matched to a gene: 2. CDR1 SGHRS and CDR2 YFSETQ come from the germline V gene. The CDR3 has 15 amino acids. As DNA, the CDR3 is TGCGCCAGCAGCTCGGGACTAGCGGGAGTCTACGAGCAGTACTTC. Protein sequence: CASSSGLAGVYEQYF.

The chain uses TRBV7-9 and TRBJ2-4, with D perhaps matching TRBD1 or TRBD2 (6 bases each). Trimming shortened V by 1 base and J by 8 bases, and 12 bases separated the two germline ends. Germline assignment: CDR1 SEHNR and CDR2 FQNEAQ (reference sequence). CDR3 length: 14 residues. The CDR3 reads CASSLDQGRYIQYF. In DNA form, the CDR3 reads TGTGCCAGCAGCTTAGATCAGGGGAGGTACATTCAGTACTTC.

The rearrangement links TRBV5-1 to TRBJ2-1; 10 nucleotides agree with TRBD2. CDR3 length: 12 residues. The germline V gene has CDR1 SGHRS and CDR2 YFSETQ. Trimming removed 5 bases from V and 10 bases from J; junction bases left unmatched: 3. CDR3 DNA: TGCGCCAGCAGTAGTAGCGGGGGGGAGCAGTTCTTC. Its translation: CASSSSGGEQFF. The whole variable domain, remainder taken from reference TRBV5-1 and TRBJ2-1, is KAGVTQTPRYLIKTRGQQVTLSCSPISGHRSVSWYQQTPGQGLQFLFEYFSETQRNKGNFPGRFSGRQFSNSRSEMNVSTLELGDSALYLCASSSSGGEQFFGPGTRLTVL.

The V call is TRBV5-5, the J call TRBJ2-5; 7 bases line up with TRBD1. This CDR3 comprises 15 residues. CDR1 is SGHKS and CDR2 is YYEKEE in the germline V gene (reference sequence). V dropped 1 base and J dropped 0; count of bases not matched to a gene: 3. Written as DNA, the CDR3 is TGTGCCAGCAGCTTGTACAGGGGTAACCAAGAGACCCAGTACTTC. This codes for CASSLYRGNQETQYF.

V is TRBV5-6 and J is TRBJ1-2; no reliable D call. The CDR3 covers 16 residues. V was trimmed by 7 bases and J by 2 bases, leaving 21 bases between them. The germline gives CDR1 SGHDT, CDR2 YYEEEE. In DNA form, the CDR3 reads TGTGCCAGCCACGAACTACAGAGATCTTTCAACTATGGCTACACCTTC. Protein: CASHELQRSFNYGYTF. The full variable domain, in which reference TRBV5-6 and TRBJ1-2 provide the parts outside the CDR3, is DAGVTQSPTHLIKTRGQQVTLRCSPKSGHDTVSWYQQALGQGPQFIFQYYEEEERQRGNFPDRFSGHQFPNYSSELNVNALLLGDSALYLCASHELQRSFNYGYTFGSGTRLTVV.

The V gene is TRBV5-6, the J gene TRBJ2-3, with TRBD1 identical over 10 bases. CDR3 length equals 15 residues. CDR1 is SGHDT and CDR2 is YYEEEE in the germline V gene. With V trimmed by 4 bases and J by 7 bases, 9 bases remained unmatched. CDR3 amino acids: CASSHIDRGQHTQYF. The CDR3 nucleotides read TGTGCCAGCAGCCATATCGACAGGGGGCAACATACGCAGTATTTT.

With respect to this clone: Other DNA sequences in the same sample also yield this CDR3. The J gene is TRBJ1-4, the V gene TRBV5-1; the match to TRBD1 covers 7 bases. The CDR3 is 14 amino acids. J gave up 7 bases and V 0 bases, and 3 bases lay outside the gene matches. CDR1 is SGHRS, CDR2 YFSETQ, per germline. This CDR3 reads CASSLEGAGEKLFF. CDR3 sequence (DNA): TGCGCCAGCAGCTTGGAGGGGGCAGGTGAAAAACTGTTTTTT.

This clone has a single count. The CDR3 region has the DNA TGTGCCAGCAGTTTATTCCGGCGGAGCACAGATACGCAGTATTTT. Translating gives CASSLFRRSTDTQYF. The chain recombines TRBV28 with TRBJ2-3; D call uncertain. The CDR3 has 15 amino acids. Looked up from germline, CDR1 is MDHEN and CDR2 is SYDVKM. Trimming removed 1 base at V and 0 bases at J, with 8 bases between.